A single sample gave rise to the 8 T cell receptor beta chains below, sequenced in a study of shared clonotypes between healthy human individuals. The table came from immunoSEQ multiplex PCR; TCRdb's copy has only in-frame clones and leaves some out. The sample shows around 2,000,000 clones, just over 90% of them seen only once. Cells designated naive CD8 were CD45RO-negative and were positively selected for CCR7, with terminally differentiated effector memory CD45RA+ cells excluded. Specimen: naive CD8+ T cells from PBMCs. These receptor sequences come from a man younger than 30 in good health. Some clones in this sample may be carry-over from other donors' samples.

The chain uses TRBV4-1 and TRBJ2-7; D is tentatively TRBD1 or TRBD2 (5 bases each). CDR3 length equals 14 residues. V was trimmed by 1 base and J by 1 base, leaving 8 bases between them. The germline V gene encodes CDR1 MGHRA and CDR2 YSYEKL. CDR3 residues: CASSQGDGSYEQYF. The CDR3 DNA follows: TGCGCCAGCAGCCAAGGGGACGGATCCTACGAGCAGTACTTC.

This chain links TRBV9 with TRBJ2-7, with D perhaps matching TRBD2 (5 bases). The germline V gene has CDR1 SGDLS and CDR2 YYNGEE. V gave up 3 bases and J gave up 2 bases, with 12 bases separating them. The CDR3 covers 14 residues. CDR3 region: CASSAGIGAYEQYF. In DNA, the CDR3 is TGTGCCAGCAGCGCGGGGATAGGAGCCTACGAGCAGTACTTC.

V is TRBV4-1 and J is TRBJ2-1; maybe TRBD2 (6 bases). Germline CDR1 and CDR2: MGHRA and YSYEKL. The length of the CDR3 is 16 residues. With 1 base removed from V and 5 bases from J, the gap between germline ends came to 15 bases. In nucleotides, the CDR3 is TGCGCCAGCAGCCAAGGTCTAGGACTAAGGCACAATGAGCAGTTCTTC. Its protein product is CASSQGLGLRHNEQFF.

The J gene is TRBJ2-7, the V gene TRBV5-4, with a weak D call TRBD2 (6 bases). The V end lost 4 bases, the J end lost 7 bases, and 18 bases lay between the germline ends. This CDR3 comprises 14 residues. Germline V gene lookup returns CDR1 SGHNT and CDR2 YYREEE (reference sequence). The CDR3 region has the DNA TGTGCCAGCAGCAGTATCCCGGGACTGAGGGAGCAGTACTTC. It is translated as CASSSIPGLREQYF. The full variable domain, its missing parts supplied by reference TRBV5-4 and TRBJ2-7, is ETGVTQSPTHLIKTRGQQVTLRCSSQSGHNTVSWYQQALGQGPQFIFQYYREEENGRGNFPPRFSGLQFPNYSSELNVNALELDDSALYLCASSSIPGLREQYFGPGTRLTVT.

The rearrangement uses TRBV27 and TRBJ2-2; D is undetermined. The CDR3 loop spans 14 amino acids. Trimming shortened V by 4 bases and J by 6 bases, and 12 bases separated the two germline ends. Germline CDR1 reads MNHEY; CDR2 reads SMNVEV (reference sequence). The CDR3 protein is CASSYGPEPGELFF. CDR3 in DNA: TGTGCCAGCAGTTACGGACCAGAACCCGGGGAGCTGTTTTTT.

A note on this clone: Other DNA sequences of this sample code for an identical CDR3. CDR3 amino acids: CASSLGENYGYTF. CDR3 coding DNA: TGTGCCAGCAGTTTAGGAGAAAACTATGGCTACACCTTC. The rearrangement uses TRBV27 and TRBJ1-2; D ambiguous. This CDR3 region has 13 residues. CDR1 is MNHEY, CDR2 SMNVEV, per germline (reference sequence). Trimming cost V 2 bases and J 2 bases, with 6 bases left between them.

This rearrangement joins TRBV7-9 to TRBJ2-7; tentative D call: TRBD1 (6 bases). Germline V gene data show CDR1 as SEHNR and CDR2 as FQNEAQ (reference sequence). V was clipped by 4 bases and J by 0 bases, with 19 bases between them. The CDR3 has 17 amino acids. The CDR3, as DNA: TGTGCCAGCAGCTCCCTGCTCGACGGGACAAGCTCCTACGAGCAGTACTTC. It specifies CASSSLLDGTSSYEQYF.

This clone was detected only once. CDR3 nucleotide sequence: TGTGCCAGCAGTTACTTGCGGAGCTCCTACAATGAGCAGTTCTTC. Protein: CASSYLRSSYNEQFF. The chain carries TRBV6-5 and TRBJ2-1; D unclear. The CDR3 is made up of 15 amino acids. Trimming pared 1 base from V and 0 bases from J, leaving 7 bases between. CDR1 and CDR2 from the germline V gene are MNHEY and SVGAGI.